A single count supports the clone carrying this TCR beta chain. Assay: immunoSEQ multiplex PCR; the TCRdb copy retains only in-frame clones and omits some. The top ten clones hold around 2.6% of a sample with some 77,000 clones, about 92% of them seen once. This sample was taken from a study of T cell changes during pregnancy in multiple sclerosis. The specimen was peripheral blood, collected after pregnancy. The sequence came from a female donor in good health, enrolled as a control in a pregnancy study.

In DNA form, the CDR3 reads TGTGCCAGCAGCCCAGCGTTGGGGGGATCCTACAATGAGCAGTTCTTC. This encodes CASSPALGGSYNEQFF. The V gene is TRBV7-3, the J gene TRBJ2-1; possibly TRBD2 for D (6 bases). V was trimmed by 5 bases and J by 1 base, leaving 15 bases between them. The CDR3 is made up of 16 amino acids. Germline lookup yields CDR1 SGHTA and CDR2 FQGTGA.